The entry that follows covers one TCR beta chain sequence. Clones were read by immunoSEQ multiplex PCR, and TCRdb kept only the in-frame ones, dropping some. There are 100,000 to 150,000 clones in the sample; over 60% occur only once, and 37% lies in the top ten. The sample belongs to a study of blood T cell repertoires in COVID-19. The CDR3 spans 13 residues. Germline V lookup: CDR1 LNHNV, CDR2 YYDKDF (reference sequence). V was shortened by 3 bases and J by 6 bases, with 8 bases between the two germline ends. The source of this sequence is a man in his forties with active or convalescent COVID-19. Sequenced input: peripheral blood. The rearrangement joins TRBV15 to TRBJ1-4, with a possible D match to TRBD1 (6 bases). CDR3 in DNA: TGTGCCACCAGCAGGGGGGCTGATGAAAAACTGTTTTTT. Its translation is CATSRGADEKLFF.